Sequencing of this T cell receptor (beta chain) was carried out in a study of blood T cell repertoires in COVID-19. The overall study: The analysed material was cDNA or gDNA that came from T cells, B-cell-depleted T cells, or PBMCs.

This table comes from immunoSEQ multiplex PCR, and its TCRdb copy is limited to in-frame clones, with some not included. Of 90,000 or so clones in the sample, 91% were seen once. CDR1 and CDR2 (germline): MNHEY, SVGAGI. The CDR3 has 13 amino acids. With 6 bases removed from V and 4 bases from J, the gap between germline ends came to 12 bases. The source is a human donor with active COVID-19. The donor label of this sample is uncertain. V and J are TRBV6-5 and TRBJ1-1, with a tentative D call TRBD1 (5 bases). Material: peripheral blood. The CDR3: CASSHARATEAFF. CDR3 bases: TGTGCCAGCAGCCACGCCAGGGCCACTGAAGCTTTCTTT.